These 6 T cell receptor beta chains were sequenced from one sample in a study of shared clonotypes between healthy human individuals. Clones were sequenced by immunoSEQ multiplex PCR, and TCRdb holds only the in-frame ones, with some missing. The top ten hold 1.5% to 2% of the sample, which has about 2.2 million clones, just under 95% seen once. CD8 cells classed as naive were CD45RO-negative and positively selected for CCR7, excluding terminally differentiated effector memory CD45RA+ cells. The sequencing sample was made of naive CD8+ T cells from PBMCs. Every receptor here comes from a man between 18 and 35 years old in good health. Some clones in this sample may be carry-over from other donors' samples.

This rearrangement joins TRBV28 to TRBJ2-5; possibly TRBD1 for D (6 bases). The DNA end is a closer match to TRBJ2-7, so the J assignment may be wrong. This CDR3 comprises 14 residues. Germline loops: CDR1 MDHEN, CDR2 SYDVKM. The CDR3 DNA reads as TGTGCCAGCAGTCCCTACAGGGCTTCCTACGAGCAGTACTTC. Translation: CASSPYRASYEQYF.

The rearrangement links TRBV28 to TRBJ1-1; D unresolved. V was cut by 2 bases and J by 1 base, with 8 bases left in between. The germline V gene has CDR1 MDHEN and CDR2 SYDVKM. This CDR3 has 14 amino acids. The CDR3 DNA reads TGTGCCAGCAGTTTACCATCCTCGAACACTGAAGCTTTCTTT. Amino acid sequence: CASSLPSSNTEAFF.

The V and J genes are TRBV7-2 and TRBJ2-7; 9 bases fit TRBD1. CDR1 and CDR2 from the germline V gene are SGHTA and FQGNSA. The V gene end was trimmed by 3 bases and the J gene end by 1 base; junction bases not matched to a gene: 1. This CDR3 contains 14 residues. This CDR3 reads CASSFGQGSYEQYF. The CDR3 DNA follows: TGTGCCAGCAGCTTTGGACAGGGGTCCTACGAGCAGTACTTC.

The CDR3 sequence is CASRPGSPGGNQPQHF. CDR3 nucleotide sequence: TGTGCCAGCAGGCCAGGGTCGCCGGGAGGCAATCAGCCCCAGCATTTT. The chain carries TRBV28 and TRBJ1-5; D might be TRBD1 (5 bases). The V and J ends lost 6 bases and 2 bases respectively, with 17 bases between them. This CDR3 is 16 amino acids long. Germline V gene sequence: CDR1 MDHEN, CDR2 SYDVKM.

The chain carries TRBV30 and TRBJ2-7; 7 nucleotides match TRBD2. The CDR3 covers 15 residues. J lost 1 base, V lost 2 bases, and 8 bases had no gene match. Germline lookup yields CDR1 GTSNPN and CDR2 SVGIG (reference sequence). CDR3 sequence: CAWSRRTRESYEQYF. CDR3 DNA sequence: TGTGCCTGGAGTAGAAGGACGCGGGAGTCCTACGAGCAGTACTTC.

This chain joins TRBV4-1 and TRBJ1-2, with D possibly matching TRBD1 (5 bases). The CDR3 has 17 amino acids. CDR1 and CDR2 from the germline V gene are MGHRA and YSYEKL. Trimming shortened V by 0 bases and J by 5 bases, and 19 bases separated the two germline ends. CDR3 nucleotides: TGCGCCAGCAGCCAAGATATACAGCGATGGGGGGGATATGGCTACACCTTC. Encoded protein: CASSQDIQRWGGYGYTF.